The rows below give T cell receptor beta chains drawn from one sample of a study of CD8+ T cells in alopecia areata. Clones were read by immunoSEQ multiplex PCR, and TCRdb kept only the in-frame ones, dropping some. The sample carries approximately 190,000 clones, roughly 64% recorded once. Sequencing used CD4+ T cells sorted from blood, obtained at week 24, from a patient treated with tofacitinib. All receptors derive from a human donor with alopecia areata. The CDR3 runs from the conserved cysteine through the conserved F or W. The D gene is left open where the match is weak. The size field is filled for only some rows; it gives once, few, many or a size class.

len	abundance	v_gene	d_gene	j_gene	CDR3nt	CDR3aa
15	.	TRBV9	TRBD1	TRBJ1-5	TGTGCCAGCAGCGCCTCAACAGGGGGCAATCAGCCCCAGCATTTT	CASSASTGGNQPQHF
12	few	TRBV5-6	.	TRBJ2-4	TGTGCCAGCACAGACGGCAAAAACATTCAGTACTTC	CASTDGKNIQYF
17	few	TRBV5-5	.	TRBJ2-7	TGTGCCAGCAGCTTTGCACCCGACCGTGGACAGACCTACGAGCAGTACTTC	CASSFAPDRGQTYEQYF
14	.	TRBV7-9	.	TRBJ1-2	TGTGCCAGCAGCTTAGCTACCCTTTCCTATGGCTACACCTTC	CASSLATLSYGYTF
17	few	TRBV25-1	.	TRBJ2-6	TGTGCCAGCAGTGACAGGGCGTTGGGCTCTGGGGCCAACGTCCTGACTTTC	CASSDRALGSGANVLTF
16	.	TRBV5-1	.	TRBJ1-3	TGCGCCAGCAGCTTGGACAGTGCCGCCTCTGGAAACACCATATATTTT	CASSLDSAASGNTIYF
14	.	TRBV6-5	TRBD2	TRBJ2-7	TGTGCCAGCAGTTACGGTGGGACTAGCAGGGAGCAGTACTTC	CASSYGGTSREQYF
12	few	TRBV2	.	TRBJ1-5	TGTGCCAGCAGGATCAGCAATCAGCCCCAGCATTTT	CASRISNQPQHF
16	.	TRBV7-2	TRBD1	TRBJ2-5	TGTGCCAGCAGCTTAAGTAGGGGACAGGGCCAAGAGACCCAGTACTTC	CASSLSRGQGQETQYF
13	.	TRBV7-2	.	TRBJ1-2	TGTGCCAGCAGTCGGACAGAGGTCTATGGCTACACCTTC	CASSRTEVYGYTF
19	.	TRBV4-3	.	TRBJ2-2	TGCGCCAGCAGCCCGAGAACAGGACAATTCTTTTCCGACACCGGGGAGCTGTTTTTT	CASSPRTGQFFSDTGELFF
17	.	TRBV5-4	TRBD1	TRBJ2-6	TGTGCCAGCAGCTTAGGACAGGTGAACTCTGGGGCCAACGTCCTGACTTTC	CASSLGQVNSGANVLTF
12	.	TRBV5-1	.	TRBJ2-5	TGCGCCAGCAGCGGGGGTAAAGAGACCCAGTACTTC	CASSGGKETQYF
16	.	TRBV4-1	TRBD1	TRBJ2-3	TGCGCCAGCAGCCAAGTCGGGACAGGGGACACAGATACGCAGTATTTT	CASSQVGTGDTDTQYF
13	few	TRBV6-5	.	TRBJ2-5	TGTGCCAGCAGTTACCCAGGGAGAGAGACCCAGTACTTC	CASSYPGRETQYF